This T cell receptor beta chain was profiled in a study of CD4+ T cells in melanoma (dated 2022 in TCRdb). Concerning the study at large: The study investigated neoantigen-specific CD4+ T cells in human melanoma. Study-wide conclusions, independent of this receptor: Neoantigen-specific CD4+ T cells in melanoma were reported to show diverse differentiation states. The report described a correlation between neoantigen-specific CD4+ T cells and the function of CD8+ T cells, macrophages and B cells.

By share, this clone ranks as medium-sized (0.01 to 0.1%). Its antigen is still unknown. No quality values exist for individual bases; no much larger clone is one base distant. Patients with melanoma were used as donors. Library generation was performed with the immunoSEQ multiplex PCR assay. Held by TCRdb, this immuneACCESS table contains in-frame sequences only and omits some clones. Under half of the omission traces to an unresolved V gene where checked; the cause of the rest is unknown. A total of 50,000 to 60,000 clones appear in this sample, 55% to 75% of them only once. In total, the top ten clones hold around 5% of the sample. CDR1 and CDR2, looked up from the germline V gene, are SGHTS and YDEGEE. Reading from cysteine to phenylalanine, the CDR3 counts 12 amino acids. Only the CDR3 DNA stays, 36 bases, in frame from base 1. At the junction V is shortened by 4 bases and J by 8 bases, with 12 bases in between.

The V and J genes are TRBV5-8 and TRBJ1-1; there is no confident call for the D gene. The sequence came from a human donor with melanoma. Sample: tumor tissue. The CDR3 loop reads CASSPGLGEAFF. The DNA sequence follows: TGTGCCAGCAGCCCCGGGCTCGGGGAAGCTTTCTTT.